A single T cell receptor beta chain is shown here with its context. Antigen specificity is unknown. Given a much more abundant clone one base away, this may be a read error. TCRdb processed the reads anew with MiXCR; each CDR3 protein has one entry. This table has roughly 720,000 distinct CDR3 sequences, approximately 40% appearing once. This entry is derived from a study of T cell repertoires in cytomegalovirus infection. Study results and caveats: Totalled public TCR beta family frequency picked out people who carried CMV plus the relevant HLA. CMV-specific HLA-C-restricted TCR beta clonotypes dominated the ex vivo response.

The CDR3 has 13 residues. From germline, CDR1 is MGHRA and CDR2 YSYEKL. J is TRBJ1-4 and V is TRBV4-1; no definite D call. Sequencing input: PBMCs. This sequence was found in a human donor in good health (CMV status not recorded). Some clones in this sample may be carry-over from other donors' samples. CDR3: CSSSPGANEKLFF. As DNA, the CDR3 is TGCTCCAGCAGCCCGGGAGCTAATGAAAAACTGTTTTTT.